The rows below give T cell receptor beta chains drawn from one sample of a study of monozygotic twins with inflammatory bowel disease. TCRdb reprocessed the 5' RACE reads and stores each CDR3 protein as one record, lacking DNA. The listing records 440,000 or so distinct CDR3 sequences. Input material: blood. These receptors all come from a human donor with ulcerative colitis or Crohn's disease, or a healthy co-twin of an affected twin (not recorded which). CDR3s include the opening cysteine and the closing phenylalanine or tryptophan.

CDR3 protein: CASSLKGQGYDTQYF
V gene: TRBV5-4
J gene: TRBJ2-3

CDR3 protein: CASSLVATNEQFF
V gene: TRBV7-2
J gene: TRBJ2-1

CDR3 protein: CASSEKQGSETQYF
V gene: TRBV28
J gene: TRBJ2-5

CDR3 protein: CASSPFESGGYGGETQYF
V gene: TRBV18
J gene: TRBJ2-5

CDR3 protein: CATSDLPGDTQYF
V gene: TRBV24-1
J gene: TRBJ2-3

CDR3 protein: CASSQEVPGVEGRTEAFF
V gene: TRBV4-3
J gene: TRBJ1-1

CDR3 protein: CATSDLDAGNEQFF
V gene: TRBV24-1
J gene: TRBJ2-1

CDR3 protein: CSGKEMNTEAFF
V gene: TRBV20-1
J gene: TRBJ1-1

CDR3 protein: CASLPGHLNTEAFF
V gene: TRBV6-1
J gene: TRBJ1-1

CDR3 protein: CASSLLDGELFF
V gene: TRBV5-6
J gene: TRBJ2-2

CDR3 protein: CASSLVQANEKLFF
V gene: TRBV12-3/TRBV12-4
J gene: TRBJ1-4

CDR3 protein: CASKILGSTEAFF
V gene: TRBV12-3/TRBV12-4
J gene: TRBJ1-1

CDR3 protein: CSASQLAGQAYEQYF
V gene: TRBV20-1
J gene: TRBJ2-7

CDR3 protein: CASSLNSLELFF
V gene: TRBV5-1
J gene: TRBJ2-2

CDR3 protein: CASSQFKLEDTEAFF
V gene: TRBV3-1
J gene: TRBJ1-1

CDR3 protein: CASSEQMFGVLNTYEQYF
V gene: TRBV2
J gene: TRBJ2-7

CDR3 protein: CASSLHTRRTGELFF
V gene: TRBV3-1
J gene: TRBJ2-2

CDR3 protein: CSAPVGQGSYEQYF
V gene: TRBV20-1
J gene: TRBJ2-7

CDR3 protein: CASSFPAATNTGELFF
V gene: TRBV7-9
J gene: TRBJ2-2

CDR3 protein: CASSPPGTSGETQYF
V gene: TRBV7-2
J gene: TRBJ2-5

CDR3 protein: CASSLVGTGNQPQHF
V gene: TRBV7-8
J gene: TRBJ1-5

CDR3 protein: CASSHSGGAGELFF
V gene: TRBV6-2/TRBV6-3
J gene: TRBJ2-2

CDR3 protein: CASSLRAGLSGEQYF
V gene: TRBV12-3/TRBV12-4
J gene: TRBJ2-7

CDR3 protein: CASSRPTGEDTGELFF
V gene: TRBV7-9
J gene: TRBJ2-2

CDR3 protein: CASSPYNNEQFF
V gene: TRBV27
J gene: TRBJ2-1

CDR3 protein: CSAWDRTLNQPQHF
V gene: TRBV20-1
J gene: TRBJ1-5

CDR3 protein: CASSFSRAGSPLHF
V gene: TRBV27
J gene: TRBJ1-6

CDR3 protein: CASSFGRDRNEKLFF
V gene: TRBV7-9
J gene: TRBJ1-4

CDR3 protein: CASSVAYNEQFF
V gene: TRBV9
J gene: TRBJ2-1

CDR3 protein: CASSRPTGTSGIEQYF
V gene: TRBV4-2
J gene: TRBJ2-7

CDR3 protein: CASSEDIMNTEAFF
V gene: TRBV6-1
J gene: TRBJ1-1

CDR3 protein: CASSPSTSGGPLLEQYF
V gene: TRBV4-2
J gene: TRBJ2-7

CDR3 protein: CASSSRPGQGRNQPQHF
V gene: TRBV7-8
J gene: TRBJ1-5

CDR3 protein: CASSIRGGETQYF
V gene: TRBV19
J gene: TRBJ2-5

CDR3 protein: CASSDNRDGYTF
V gene: TRBV2
J gene: TRBJ1-2

CDR3 protein: CATSRGGGWNTEAFF
V gene: TRBV15
J gene: TRBJ1-1

CDR3 protein: CAISDLFDTGELFF
V gene: TRBV10-3
J gene: TRBJ2-2

CDR3 protein: CSARGTSLGNYEQYF
V gene: TRBV20-1
J gene: TRBJ2-7

CDR3 protein: CASSSQGAEGYTF
V gene: TRBV6-6
J gene: TRBJ1-2

CDR3 protein: CSVGTGPTDTQYF
V gene: TRBV29-1
J gene: TRBJ2-3

CDR3 protein: CASRPTRGGAIQYF
V gene: TRBV5-5
J gene: TRBJ2-4

CDR3 protein: CAISASGRAQANEQFF
V gene: TRBV10-3
J gene: TRBJ2-1

CDR3 protein: CASSPYLGGEGNEQYF
V gene: TRBV7-2
J gene: TRBJ2-7

CDR3 protein: CARSYRDSNQPQHF
V gene: TRBV9
J gene: TRBJ1-5

CDR3 protein: CASSLYPGAPTDTQYF
V gene: TRBV6-2/TRBV6-3
J gene: TRBJ2-3